These T cell receptor beta chains were read from a single sample in a study of cytomegalovirus exposure and HLA in healthy donors. Sequencing was performed with immunoSEQ multiplex PCR; in TCRdb, only in-frame clones are kept and a portion is missing. This sample has approximately 130,000 clones, with about four fifths found just once. Sequencing used PBMCs. These receptors were taken from a man under 40 in good health and CMV-seronegative. Both conserved end residues are part of each CDR3. The D gene is left open where the match is weak. Clone sizes are given selectively: once, few, many, or a class where the clone is expanded.

CASSQGREYQETQYF TGCGCCAGCAGCCAAGGGAGGGAGTACCAAGAGACCCAGTACTTC - TRBJ2-5 - 15 TRBV4-1
CASTGGGGVSKNIQYF TGTGCCAGCACGGGGGGGGGAGGTGTATCCAAAAACATTCAGTACTTC - TRBJ2-4 TRBD2 16 TRBV28
CASSALLPEQYF TGTGCCAGCAGTGCGTTGCTTCCCGAGCAGTACTTC few TRBJ2-7 - 12 TRBV25-1
CASSPQDQPQHF TGTGCCAGCAGTCCCCAGGATCAGCCCCAGCATTTT few TRBJ1-5 - 12 TRBV28
CASSLPPLALSSYEQYF TGTGCCAGCAGCCTTCCGCCCCTAGCCCTTAGCTCCTACGAGCAGTACTTC - TRBJ2-7 - 17 TRBV7-2
CASTALAGVVIEQFF TGTGCCAGCACCGCGCTAGCGGGAGTGGTGATTGAGCAGTTCTTC once TRBJ2-1 TRBD2 15 TRBV18
CASSRTGFQPQHF TGTGCCAGCAGTAGGACAGGGTTTCAGCCCCAGCATTTT once TRBJ1-5 TRBD1 13 TRBV28
CASSSGLAGGETQYF TGTGCCAGCAGCTCGGGACTAGCGGGGGGTGAGACCCAGTACTTC - TRBJ2-5 TRBD2 15 TRBV9
CASRRSMNTEAFF TGTGCCAGCCGGAGGTCGATGAACACTGAAGCTTTCTTT - TRBJ1-1 - 13 TRBV9
CASSLDSKELFF TGTGCCAGCAGCCTAGACAGTAAGGAGCTGTTTTTT - TRBJ2-2 - 12 TRBV6-5
CASSSQRQGRNYGYTF TGTGCCAGCAGTTCCCAACGACAGGGGAGGAACTATGGCTACACCTTC - TRBJ1-2 TRBD1 16 TRBV6-5
CASNYGIGVNQPQHF TGTGCCAGCAATTATGGCATAGGGGTTAATCAGCCCCAGCATTTT - TRBJ1-5 - 15 TRBV19
CASSQDGTGELFF TGCGCCAGCAGCCAAGACGGCACCGGGGAGCTGTTTTTT - TRBJ2-2 - 13 TRBV4-3
CASRLKLGSPRLALTNEQFF TGTGCAAGTCGCTTAAAGTTAGGGTCTCCGCGACTAGCGTTAACTAATGAGCAGTTCTTC - TRBJ2-1 - 20 TRBV12-2
CASSYGLAAPYEQYF TGTGCCAGCAGCTATGGACTAGCGGCTCCCTACGAGCAGTACTTC - TRBJ2-7 TRBD2 15 TRBV28